Each of the 25 T cell receptor beta chains below was sequenced from the same sample in a study of T cells in Graves' hyperthyroidism and ophthalmopathy. Authors of the study amplified TCR beta CDR3 regions from RNA transcripts. First-round RT-PCR of the TCR CDR3 relied on the HTBI primer set. One entry per CDR3 protein, called by TCRdb with MiXCR from the multiplex PCR reads. This table holds 550,000 to 700,000 distinct CDR3 sequences, roughly 14% found once. Sequencing was done on a sample of blood. Every receptor here comes from a woman aged 40 to 49 with Graves' ophthalmopathy.

This clonotype was recorded at least ten times. Sequence at one end of the junction differs from germline and may be a read error. This chain joins TRBV20-1 and TRBJ2-7; TRBD2 agrees at 10 bases. This CDR3 has 16 residues. CDR1 is DFQATT, CDR2 SNEGSKA, per germline (reference sequence). CDR3 nucleotides: TGCAGTGCTAGAGCCCATCTAGCGGGAGTTTCCTGCGAGCAGTACTTC. Translation: CSARAHLAGVSCEQYF.

This clonotype was counted at least ten times. The V call is TRBV12-3 or TRBV12-4, the J call TRBJ1-2; no reliable D call. The ends were cut back, 1 base at V and 4 bases at J, with 19 bases in the middle. The CDR3 length is 17 residues. CDR3 residues: CASSLGLREMEAYGYTF. The CDR3 coding sequence is TGTGCCAGCAGTTTAGGCCTTAGAGAAATGGAGGCCTATGGCTACACCTTC.

At least ten counts were recorded for this clonotype. The chain couples TRBV12-3 or TRBV12-4 to TRBJ1-2, with 7 bases fitting TRBD1. With V trimmed by 7 bases and J by 2 bases, 10 bases remained unmatched. The CDR3 totals 15 residues. The DNA for the CDR3 is TGTGCCAGCAACCGGGGACAGATACTAAACTATGGCTACACCTTC. Residues: CASNRGQILNYGYTF.

V is TRBV3-1 and J is TRBJ1-2, with 9 bases that match TRBD1. This CDR3 region has 18 residues. J lost 4 bases, V lost 2 bases, and 14 bases had no gene match. The germline V gene has CDR1 LGHDT and CDR2 YNNKEL (reference sequence). DNA for the CDR3: TGTGCCAGCAGCCAACGGGGACAGGGCGGGCGTGAAGGCTATGGCTACACCTTC. Residues: CASSQRGQGGREGYGYTF.

This clonotype has at least ten counts. The chain carries TRBV20-1 and TRBJ2-5; no definite D call. The V gene lost 4 bases and the J gene lost 4 bases, with 19 bases spanning the gap. The CDR3 has 15 residues. CDR1 is DFQATT, CDR2 SNEGSKA, per germline (reference sequence). Here the CDR3 reads CSATRPGEILETQYF. CDR3 DNA: TGCAGTGCTACCAGACCGGGCGAGATTTTAGAGACCCAGTACTTC.

This clonotype was recorded at least ten times. This rearrangement joins TRBV12-3 or TRBV12-4 to TRBJ2-7, with 8 positions matching TRBD1. This CDR3 is 14 amino acids long. V trimming: 5 bases; J trimming: 2 bases; junction bases outside the gene matches: 5. The CDR3 region is CASSRQGRTYEQYF. CDR3 DNA: TGTGCCAGCAGTCGACAGGGGCGAACCTACGAGCAGTACTTC.

The table lists this clonotype with many counts. The V call is TRBV14, the J call TRBJ1-2, with no clear D. V lost 2 bases, J lost 4 bases, and 8 bases lay in between. From germline, CDR1 is SGHDN and CDR2 FVKESK. This CDR3 contains 13 residues. The CDR3: CASSQPPGYGYTF. CDR3 bases: TGTGCCAGCAGCCAACCACCGGGCTATGGCTACACCTTC.

In this sample, this clonotype turned up many times. This chain uses TRBV9 with TRBJ2-7, with 13 bases lining up with TRBD2. CDR3 size: 17 residues. J gave up 3 bases and V 4 bases, and 10 bases lay outside the gene matches. CDR1 and CDR2 (germline): SGDLS, YYNGEE. CDR3 protein: CASSQEGGTSGIYEQYF. Written as DNA, the CDR3 is TGTGCCAGCAGCCAGGAGGGCGGGACTAGCGGGATCTACGAGCAGTACTTC.

This clonotype showed up just a few times. The chain uses TRBV6-2 or TRBV6-3 and TRBJ2-3, with TRBD1 matching 7 bases. V lost 2 bases and J lost 5; bases outside the gene matches: 13. Germline CDR1 MNHEY, CDR2 SVGEGT. CDR3 size: 17 residues. DNA of the CDR3: TGTGCCAGCAGTTACGGGTCTACAGGACAGGAGAGAGATACGCAGTATTTT. Its protein is CASSYGSTGQERDTQYF.

There are a few counts of this clonotype. The CDR3 sequence: CASSLSYRGGGQETQYF. As DNA, the CDR3 is TGTGCCAGCAGCTTAAGCTACAGGGGGGGTGGTCAAGAGACCCAGTACTTC. This chain uses TRBV11-2 with TRBJ2-5; tentative D call: TRBD1 (8 bases). V lost 2 bases to trimming and J lost 2 bases, with 18 bases between them. This CDR3 region has 17 residues. The V gene's germline CDR1 is SGHAT and CDR2 FQNNGV. Drawing the rest from reference TRBV11-2 and TRBJ2-5, the complete variable domain is EAGVAQSPRYKIIEKRQSVAFWCNPISGHATLYWYQQILGQGPKLLIQFQNNGVVDDSQLPKDRFSAERLKGVDSTLKIQPAKLEDSAVYLCASSLSYRGGGQETQYFGPGTRLLVL.

This clonotype was picked up many times. This chain connects TRBV28 to TRBJ2-7, with D unclear. The V gene's germline CDR1 is MDHEN and CDR2 SYDVKM. This CDR3 spans 14 amino acids. Trimming took 5 bases from V and 2 from J, leaving 13 bases between them. CDR3 sequence (DNA): TGTGCCAGCAGTAACCGGGTCTCTCCCTACGAGCAGTACTTC. This sequence encodes CASSNRVSPYEQYF. The variable domain in full, completed from reference TRBV28 and TRBJ2-7, reads DVKVTQSSRYLVKRTGEKVFLECVQDMDHENMFWYRQDPGLGLRLIYFSYDVKMKEKGDIPEGYSVSREKKERFSLILESASTNQTSMYLCASSNRVSPYEQYFGPGTRLTVT.

This clonotype was recorded at least ten times. The rearrangement joins TRBV5-1 to TRBJ2-7; TRBD2 aligns across 13 bases. This CDR3 comprises 14 residues. V lost 3 bases and J lost 5; bases outside the gene matches: 2. Per the germline V gene, CDR1 is SGHRS and CDR2 is YFSETQ. The CDR3 sequence is CASSYGLAGDEQYF. The CDR3, as DNA: TGCGCCAGCAGCTACGGACTAGCGGGGGACGAGCAGTACTTC.

This clonotype was seen many times. The genes are TRBV15 and TRBJ2-6; TRBD1 matches at 7 bases. This CDR3 contains 16 residues. V was clipped by 3 bases and J by 3 bases; unmatched bases: 5. Germline loops: CDR1 LNHNV, CDR2 YYDKDF (reference sequence). This chain's CDR3 is CATSSIDRVGANVLTF. The CDR3, as DNA: TGTGCCACCAGCAGCATTGACAGGGTTGGGGCCAACGTCCTGACTTTC.

This clonotype occurred many times. The chain is built from TRBV28 and TRBJ1-1, with a tentative D call TRBD1 (6 bases). CDR1 MDHEN and CDR2 SYDVKM come from the germline V gene. The CDR3 runs 16 residues. V lost 6 bases and J 1 base, leaving 18 bases between the germline ends. This CDR3 is CASSSPGGGGNTEAFF. As DNA, the CDR3 is TGTGCCAGCAGCTCCCCCGGGGGCGGTGGGAACACTGAAGCTTTCTTT. Complete variable domain (other parts from reference TRBV28 and TRBJ1-1): DVKVTQSSRYLVKRTGEKVFLECVQDMDHENMFWYRQDPGLGLRLIYFSYDVKMKEKGDIPEGYSVSREKKERFSLILESASTNQTSMYLCASSSPGGGGNTEAFFGQGTRLTVV.

With regard to this clonotype: This may stem from a read error, because a much larger clone lies one nucleotide away. The chain employs TRBV19 and TRBJ2-7; D is perhaps TRBD1 (6 bases). Looked up from germline, CDR1 is LNHDA and CDR2 is SQIVND (reference sequence). The CDR3 runs 13 residues. The CDR3 sequence is CASSTGQLYEQHF. The CDR3 DNA is TGTGCCAGTAGTACAGGACAGCTATACGAGCAGCACTTC. Variable domain in full (rest from reference TRBV19 and TRBJ2-7): DGGITQSPKYLFRKEGQNVTLSCEQNLNHDAMYWYRQDPGQGLRLIYYSQIVNDFQKGDIAEGYSVSREKKESFPLTVTSAQKNPTAFYLCASSTGQLYEQHFGPGTRLTVT.

This clonotype was detected many times. The gene calls are TRBV9 and TRBJ1-2; TRBD1 is a possible D gene (6 bases). The length of the CDR3 is 18 residues. V dropped 0 bases and J dropped 5 bases, with 23 bases sitting between them. Germline lookup yields CDR1 SGDLS and CDR2 YYNGEE. This CDR3 reads CASSVGGTQPLLVYGYTF. In DNA form, the CDR3 reads TGTGCCAGCAGCGTAGGGGGGACACAGCCCCTTCTTGTATATGGCTACACCTTC. The variable domain in full, completed from reference TRBV9 and TRBJ1-2, reads DSGVTQTPKHLITATGQRVTLRCSPRSGDLSVYWYQQSLDQGLQFLIQYYNGEERAKGNILERFSAQQFPDLHSELNLSSLELGDSALYFCASSVGGTQPLLVYGYTFGSGTRLTVV.

This clonotype occurred a few times. The V and J genes are TRBV7-2 and TRBJ1-1; D is undetermined. The V gene lost 3 bases and the J gene lost 0 bases, with 8 bases spanning the gap. Germline CDR1 and CDR2: SGHTA and FQGNSA. The CDR3 spans 14 residues. CDR3 DNA sequence: TGTGCCAGCAGCTTGGGGTTCGTGAACACTGAAGCTTTCTTT. It encodes CASSLGFVNTEAFF.

This clonotype was counted at least ten times. This chain uses TRBV28 with TRBJ2-7; D is undetermined. The CDR3 contains 15 residues. Germline CDR1 MDHEN, CDR2 SYDVKM. V lost 4 bases and J 0 bases, leaving 13 bases between the germline ends. This CDR3 is CASSSPGSSSYEQYF. CDR3 in DNA: TGTGCCAGCAGTTCCCCAGGAAGCAGCTCCTACGAGCAGTACTTC.

This clonotype was counted ten times or more. The chain recombines TRBV12-3 or TRBV12-4 with TRBJ1-1, with TRBD1 as a possible D gene (6 bases). V was cut by 4 bases and J by 1 base, with 13 bases left in between. The CDR3 loop spans 15 amino acids. CDR3 in DNA: TGTGCCAGCAGTTATGAGGGGGGCCCGAACACTGAAGCTTTCTTT. Its translation is CASSYEGGPNTEAFF.

This clonotype was detected ten times or more. The chain employs TRBV10-3 and TRBJ1-2, with D possibly being TRBD1 (5 bases). The CDR3 length is 15 residues. Trimming stripped 0 bases from V and 4 bases from J, with 12 bases between. CDR1 is ENHRY and CDR2 is SYGVKD in the germline V gene. The CDR3 bases are TGTGCCATCAGTGAGTCTACCGGGGGACTCTATGGCTACACCTTC. Translating gives CAISESTGGLYGYTF.

As for this clonotype: This may arise from a read error, as a much more abundant clone is one base away. The CDR3 protein is CASSLMGLQPQHF. CDR3 in DNA: TGTGCCAGCAGTTTAATGGGGCTTCAGCCCCAGCATTTT. This sequence joins TRBV28 and TRBJ1-5, with a possible D match to TRBD1 (5 bases). The CDR3 length is 13 residues. CDR1 is MDHEN and CDR2 is SYDVKM in the germline V gene. V lost 2 bases and J lost 6, with 8 bases in between.

This clonotype came up many times. The chain's CDR3 is CASSYVPGDYGYTF. DNA for the CDR3: TGTGCCAGCAGTTACGTCCCTGGCGACTATGGCTACACCTTC. The genes are TRBV6-2 or TRBV6-3 and TRBJ1-2; D is uncertain. Germline CDR1 and CDR2: MNHEY and SVGEGT. This CDR3 spans 14 amino acids. Trimming removed 2 bases at V and 3 bases at J, with 10 bases between.

This clonotype was recorded a few times. V usage is TRBV29-1 and J usage is TRBJ1-1, with a tentative D call TRBD1 (5 bases). Germline values: CDR1 SQVTM, CDR2 ANQGSEA. The CDR3 length is 13 residues. V was shortened by 5 bases and J by 4 bases, with 14 bases between the two germline ends. CDR3 nucleotides: TGCAGCGTTCCCCGGGACCTGGGCACTGAAGCTTTCTTT. It translates to CSVPRDLGTEAFF.

The table lists this clonotype with many counts. V gene TRBV9 combines with J gene TRBJ2-7; no clear D. The CDR3 contains 14 residues. V gave up 2 bases and J gave up 1 base, with 10 bases separating them. Germline V gene data show CDR1 as SGDLS and CDR2 as YYNGEE. CDR3 DNA sequence: TGTGCCAGCAGCGTTGGATCCACTTCCTACGAGCAGTACTTC. Translated, it gives CASSVGSTSYEQYF.

The rearrangement uses TRBV7-2 and TRBJ1-2; a weak D match, TRBD1 (6 bases). There are 15 residues in the CDR3. Germline CDR1 SGHTA, CDR2 FQGNSA. Trimming shortened V by 8 bases and J by 0 bases, and 16 bases separated the two germline ends. CDR3 DNA sequence: TGTGCCAGCGGCCCACAAGGACAGTCTAACTATGGCTACACCTTC. The encoded protein is CASGPQGQSNYGYTF.